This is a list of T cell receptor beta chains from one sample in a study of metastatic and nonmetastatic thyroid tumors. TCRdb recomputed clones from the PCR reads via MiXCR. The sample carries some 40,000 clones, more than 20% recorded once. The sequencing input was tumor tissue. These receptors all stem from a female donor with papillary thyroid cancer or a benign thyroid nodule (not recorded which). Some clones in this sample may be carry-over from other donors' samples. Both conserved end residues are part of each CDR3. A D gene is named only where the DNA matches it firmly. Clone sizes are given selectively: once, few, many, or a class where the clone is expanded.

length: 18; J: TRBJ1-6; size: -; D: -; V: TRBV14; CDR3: CASSQVPGTRRDNSPLHF; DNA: TGTGCCAGCAGCCAAGTCCCCGGAACAAGGAGAGATAATTCACCCCTCCACTTT
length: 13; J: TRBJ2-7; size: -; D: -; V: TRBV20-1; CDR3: CSAIFQQYHEQYF; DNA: TGCAGTGCTATCTTCCAACAGTACCACGAGCAGTACTTC
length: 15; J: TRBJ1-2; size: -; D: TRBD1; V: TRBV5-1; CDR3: CASSPGTGASWGYTF; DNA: TGCGCCAGCAGCCCCGGGACAGGGGCATCATGGGGCTACACCTTC
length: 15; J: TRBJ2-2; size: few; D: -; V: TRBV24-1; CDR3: CATSPPAVNTGELFF; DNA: TGTGCCACCAGTCCCCCTGCCGTGAACACCGGGGAGCTGTTTTTT
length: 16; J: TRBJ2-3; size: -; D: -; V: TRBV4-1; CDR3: CASSQDHGGVTDTQYF; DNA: TGCGCCAGCAGCCAAGATCATGGGGGAGTCACAGATACGCAGTATTTT
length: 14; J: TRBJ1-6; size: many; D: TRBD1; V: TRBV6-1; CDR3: CASSLRTGSSPLHF; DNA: TGTGCCAGCAGTTTGAGGACAGGAAGTTCACCCCTCCACTTT
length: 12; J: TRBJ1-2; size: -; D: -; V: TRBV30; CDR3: CAWSDPPSVYTF; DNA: TGTGCCTGGAGTGATCCCCCGTCTGTCTACACCTTC
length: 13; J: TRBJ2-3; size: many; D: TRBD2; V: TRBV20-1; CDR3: CSAPSGGTDTQYF; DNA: TGCAGTGCTCCTAGCGGGGGCACAGATACGCAGTATTTT
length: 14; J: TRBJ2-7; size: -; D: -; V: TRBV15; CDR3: CATSRDAGLYEQYF; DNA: TGTGCCACCAGCAGAGATGCAGGGTTGTACGAGCAGTACTTC
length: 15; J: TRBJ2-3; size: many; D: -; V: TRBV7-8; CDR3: CASSLGNFGADTQYF; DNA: TGTGCCAGCAGCTTAGGTAACTTCGGTGCAGATACGCAGTATTTT
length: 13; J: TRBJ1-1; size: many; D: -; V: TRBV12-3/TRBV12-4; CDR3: CASSLLSRGKAFF; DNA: TGTGCCAGCAGTTTATTGTCGCGAGGGAAGGCTTTCTTT
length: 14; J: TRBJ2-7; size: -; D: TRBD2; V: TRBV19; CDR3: CASSMSSGSYEQYF; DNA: TGTGCCAGTAGTATGTCTAGCGGGTCCTACGAGCAGTACTTC
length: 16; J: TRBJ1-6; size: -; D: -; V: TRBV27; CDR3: CASSLDRQVLNSPLHF; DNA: TGTGCCAGCAGTTTAGATCGTCAGGTTTTAAATTCACCCCTCCACTTT
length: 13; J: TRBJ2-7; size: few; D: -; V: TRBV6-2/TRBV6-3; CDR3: CASQREIVAEQYF; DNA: TGTGCCAGCCAACGGGAGATTGTCGCCGAGCAGTACTTC
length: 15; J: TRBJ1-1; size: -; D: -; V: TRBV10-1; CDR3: CASSEGSSSNTEAFF; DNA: TGCGCCAGCAGTGAAGGATCGTCCAGTAACACTGAAGCTTTCTTT
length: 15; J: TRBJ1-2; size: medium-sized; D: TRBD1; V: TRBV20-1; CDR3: CSAKGQTRANYGYTF; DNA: TGCAGTGCTAAGGGACAGACAAGAGCTAACTATGGCTACACCTTC
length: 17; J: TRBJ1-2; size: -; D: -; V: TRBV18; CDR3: CASSPDVGEHANYGYTF; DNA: TGTGCCAGCTCACCAGACGTCGGGGAGCATGCTAACTATGGCTACACCTTC
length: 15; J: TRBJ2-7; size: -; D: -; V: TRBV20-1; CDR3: CSASRGGEATYEQYF; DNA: TGCAGTGCTAGCAGAGGGGGGGAGGCCACCTACGAGCAGTACTTC
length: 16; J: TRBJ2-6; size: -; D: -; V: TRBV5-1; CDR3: CASSLGGQGGANVLTF; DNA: TGCGCCAGCAGCTTGGGGGGGCAAGGTGGGGCCAACGTCCTGACTTTC
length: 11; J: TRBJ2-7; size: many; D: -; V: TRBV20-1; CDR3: CSARDLYEQYF; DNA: TGCAGTGCTAGAGATTTGTACGAGCAGTACTTC
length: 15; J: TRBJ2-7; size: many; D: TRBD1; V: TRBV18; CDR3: CASSPGDRGLYEQYF; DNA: TGTGCCAGCTCACCAGGGGACAGGGGACTCTACGAGCAGTACTTC
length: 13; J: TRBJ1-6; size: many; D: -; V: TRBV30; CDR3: CACRGEYNSPLHF; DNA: TGTGCCTGTAGGGGGGAATATAATTCACCCCTCCACTTT
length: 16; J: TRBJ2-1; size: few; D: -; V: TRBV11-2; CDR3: CASSPGQGWPCNEQFF; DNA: TGTGCCAGCAGCCCCGGGCAGGGGTGGCCATGCAATGAGCAGTTCTTC
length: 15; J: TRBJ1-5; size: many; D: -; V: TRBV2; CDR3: CASSTNRVGNQPQHF; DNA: TGTGCCAGCAGTACAAACAGGGTTGGCAATCAGCCCCAGCATTTT
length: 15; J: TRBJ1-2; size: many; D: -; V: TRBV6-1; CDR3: CASTNEEIALYGYTF; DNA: TGTGCCAGCACCAACGAGGAGATAGCCCTCTATGGCTACACCTTC
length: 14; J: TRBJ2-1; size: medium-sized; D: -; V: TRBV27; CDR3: CASSLYEGYNEQFF; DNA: TGTGCCAGCAGTTTATATGAGGGGTACAATGAGCAGTTCTTC
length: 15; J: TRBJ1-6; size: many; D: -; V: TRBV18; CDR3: CASSPGGVTHSPLHF; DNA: TGTGCCAGCTCACCAGGAGGGGTTACGCATTCACCCCTCCACTTT
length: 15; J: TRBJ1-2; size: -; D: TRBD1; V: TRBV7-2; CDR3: CASSLARQGACGYTF; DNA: TGTGCCAGCAGCTTAGCCCGGCAGGGGGCATGTGGCTACACCTTC
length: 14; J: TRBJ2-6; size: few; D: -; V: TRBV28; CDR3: CASSFLAGANVLTF; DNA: TGTGCCAGCAGTTTCTTGGCTGGGGCCAACGTCCTGACTTTC
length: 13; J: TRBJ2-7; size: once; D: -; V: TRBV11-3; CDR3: CAISWVHGQSQYF; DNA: TGTGCCATCAGCTGGGTGCACGGCCAGTCGCAGTACTTC
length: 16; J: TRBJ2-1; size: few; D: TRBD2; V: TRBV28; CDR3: CASTLFGGLAGDEQFF; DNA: TGTGCCAGCACCCTTTTCGGGGGACTAGCGGGAGATGAGCAGTTCTTC
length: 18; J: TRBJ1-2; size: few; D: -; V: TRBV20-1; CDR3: CSARDRQGIGVFDYGYTF; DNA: TGCAGTGCTAGAGATAGGCAGGGTATTGGGGTTTTTGACTATGGCTACACCTTC
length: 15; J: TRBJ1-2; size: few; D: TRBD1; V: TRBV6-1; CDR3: CASSDPKDRGSGYTF; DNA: TGTGCCAGCAGTGACCCAAAGGACAGGGGATCCGGCTACACCTTC
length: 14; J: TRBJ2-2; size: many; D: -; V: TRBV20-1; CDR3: CSARGSRGAGELFF; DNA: TGCAGTGCTAGGGGGTCCAGGGGGGCCGGGGAGCTGTTTTTT
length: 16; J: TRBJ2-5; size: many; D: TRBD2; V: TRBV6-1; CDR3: CASRRSGLAGGETQYF; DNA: TGTGCCAGCAGGCGATCGGGACTAGCGGGAGGAGAGACCCAGTACTTC
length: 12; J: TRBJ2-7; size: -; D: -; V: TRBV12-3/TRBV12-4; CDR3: CASSLGTGEQYF; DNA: TGTGCCAGCAGTTTGGGGACGGGGGAGCAGTACTTC
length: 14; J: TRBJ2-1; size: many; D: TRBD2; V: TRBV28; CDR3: CASRTGRVGNEQFF; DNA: TGTGCCAGCAGGACCGGGAGGGTAGGGAATGAGCAGTTCTTC
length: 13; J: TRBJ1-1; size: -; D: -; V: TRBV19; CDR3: CASSRRMNTEAFF; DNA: TGTGCCAGTAGTCGACGTATGAACACTGAAGCTTTCTTT
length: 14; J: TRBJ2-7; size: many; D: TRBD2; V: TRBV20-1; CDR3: CSASPGGSSYEQYF; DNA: TGCAGTGCTTCCCCGGGGGGGTCCTCCTACGAGCAGTACTTC
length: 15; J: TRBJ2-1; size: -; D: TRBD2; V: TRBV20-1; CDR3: CSARPLAGGPDEQFF; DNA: TGCAGTGCCAGACCCCTAGCGGGAGGGCCTGATGAGCAGTTCTTC
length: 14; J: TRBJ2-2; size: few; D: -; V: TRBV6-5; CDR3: CASSYRAVTGELFF; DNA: TGTGCCAGCAGTTACCGGGCCGTCACCGGGGAGCTGTTTTTT
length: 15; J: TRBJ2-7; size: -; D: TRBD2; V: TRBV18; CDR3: CASHGGGVNLHEQYF; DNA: TGTGCCAGCCATGGCGGGGGTGTGAATTTGCACGAGCAGTACTTC
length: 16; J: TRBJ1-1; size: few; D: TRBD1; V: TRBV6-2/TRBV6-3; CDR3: CASSYSVETGPTEAFF; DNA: TGTGCCAGCAGCTATTCGGTGGAGACAGGGCCTACTGAAGCTTTCTTT
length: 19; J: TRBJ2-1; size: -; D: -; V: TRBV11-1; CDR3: CASSLPTSMVSSSYNEQFF; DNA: TGTGCCAGCAGCTTACCGACTAGTATGGTGTCGAGCTCCTACAATGAGCAGTTCTTC
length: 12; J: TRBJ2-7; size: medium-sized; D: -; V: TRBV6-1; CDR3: CASSKRLGEQYF; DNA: TGTGCCAGCAGTAAAAGACTGGGGGAGCAGTACTTC
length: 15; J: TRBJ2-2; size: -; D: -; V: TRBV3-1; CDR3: CASSQEGGYTGELFF; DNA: TGTGCCAGCAGCCAAGAGGGGGGATACACCGGGGAGCTGTTTTTT
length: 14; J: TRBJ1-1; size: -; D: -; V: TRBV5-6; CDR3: CASSFGQLNTEAFF; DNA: TGTGCCAGCAGCTTTGGACAGCTGAACACTGAAGCTTTCTTT
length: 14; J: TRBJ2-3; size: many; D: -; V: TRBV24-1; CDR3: CATSQRGLTDTQYF; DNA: TGTGCCACCAGCCAGAGGGGCCTCACAGATACGCAGTATTTT
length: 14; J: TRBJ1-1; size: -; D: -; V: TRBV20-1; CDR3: CSAWSGGGNTEAFF; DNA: TGCAGTGCCTGGAGTGGGGGCGGGAACACTGAAGCTTTCTTT
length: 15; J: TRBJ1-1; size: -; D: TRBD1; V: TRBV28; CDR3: CASSLAGTANTEAFF; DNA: TGTGCCAGCAGTTTAGCCGGGACAGCGAACACTGAAGCTTTCTTT
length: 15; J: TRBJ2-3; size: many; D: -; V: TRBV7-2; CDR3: CASSLVRGTISTQYF; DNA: TGTGCCAGCAGCTTAGTACGGGGGACAATTAGTACGCAGTATTTT
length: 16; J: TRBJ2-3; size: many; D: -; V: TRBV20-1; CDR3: CSASTIQQGFTDTQYF; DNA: TGCAGTGCTAGCACGATTCAACAGGGATTTACAGATACGCAGTATTTT
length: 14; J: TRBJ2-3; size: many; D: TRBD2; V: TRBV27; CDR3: CASSLREPSDTQYF; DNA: TGTGCCAGCAGTTTGCGGGAGCCCTCAGATACGCAGTATTTT
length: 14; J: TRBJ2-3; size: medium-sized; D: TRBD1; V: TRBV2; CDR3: CASSTGDTTDTQYF; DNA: TGTGCCAGCAGTACAGGGGATACGACAGATACGCAGTATTTT
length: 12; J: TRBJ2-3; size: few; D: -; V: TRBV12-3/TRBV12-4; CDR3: CASSSSLGAQYF; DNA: TGTGCCAGCAGTTCATCACTAGGAGCGCAGTATTTT
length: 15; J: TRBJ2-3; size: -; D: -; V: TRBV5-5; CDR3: CASSITGSRAYTQYF; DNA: TGTGCCAGCAGTATTACAGGGTCGAGAGCCTATACGCAGTATTTT
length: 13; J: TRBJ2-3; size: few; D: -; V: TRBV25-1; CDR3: CASSEFGEDTQYF; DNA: TGTGCCAGCAGTGAGTTCGGGGAAGATACGCAGTATTTT